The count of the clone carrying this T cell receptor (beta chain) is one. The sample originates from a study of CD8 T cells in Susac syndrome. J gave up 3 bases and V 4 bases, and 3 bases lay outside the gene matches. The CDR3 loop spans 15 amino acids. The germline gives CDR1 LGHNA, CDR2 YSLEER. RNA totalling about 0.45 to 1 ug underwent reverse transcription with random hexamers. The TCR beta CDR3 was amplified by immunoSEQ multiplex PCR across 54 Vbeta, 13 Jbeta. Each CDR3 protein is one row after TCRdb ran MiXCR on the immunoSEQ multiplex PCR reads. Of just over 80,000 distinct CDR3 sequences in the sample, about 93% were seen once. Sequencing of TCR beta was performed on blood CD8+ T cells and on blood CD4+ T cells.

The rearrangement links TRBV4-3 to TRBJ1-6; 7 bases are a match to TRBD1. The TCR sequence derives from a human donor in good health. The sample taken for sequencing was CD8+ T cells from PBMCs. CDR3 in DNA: TGCGCCAGCAGCCCCGACAGGGTCTATAATTCACCCCTCCACTTT. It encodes CASSPDRVYNSPLHF.